This TCR beta chain originates from a study of radiotherapy plus CTLA-4 blockade in lung cancer. Study at large: Objective responses arose in over 15% of patients, and roughly 31% experienced disease control.

This clone was recorded a few times. Germline V gene lookup returns CDR1 LNHDA and CDR2 SQIVND (reference sequence). Unmatched junction bases numbered 7, after V lost 6 bases and J lost 4 bases. The CDR3 has 15 residues. The table came from immunoSEQ multiplex PCR; TCRdb's copy has only in-frame clones and leaves some out. The sample lists some 40,000 clones; over 60% were seen once. The sequence was obtained from a human donor with non-small cell lung cancer whose response to radiotherapy plus ipilimumab could not be evaluated. The sequencing used peripheral blood, collected from a patient treated with radiotherapy plus ipilimumab. The chain combines TRBV19 with TRBJ1-5; 9 positions agree with TRBD1. This chain's CDR3 is CASRTDRGGNQPQHF. The CDR3 DNA reads TGTGCCAGTAGAACGGACAGGGGAGGGAATCAGCCCCAGCATTTT.